A single sample is the source of the 18 T cell receptor beta chains below, sequenced in a study of cytomegalovirus exposure and HLA in healthy donors. With 60 Vbeta and 13 Jbeta primers, the PCR was carried out. Clones were sequenced by immunoSEQ multiplex PCR, and TCRdb holds only the in-frame ones, with some missing. The sample totals around 34,000 clones. Sequencing was carried out using PBMCs. These receptors originate from a woman in her forties in good health and CMV-seropositive.

The chain is built from TRBV6-5 and TRBJ2-3, with TRBD2 matching over 7 bases. The CDR3 contains 15 residues. V lost 2 bases, J lost 0 bases, and 2 bases stayed unmatched. In germline, CDR1 is MNHEY, CDR2 SVGAGI. CDR3: CASSYLAVSTDTQYF. The CDR3 DNA follows: TGTGCCAGCAGTTACCTAGCGGTTAGCACAGATACGCAGTATTTT.

This chain uses TRBV5-1 with TRBJ2-5; 14 positions match TRBD2. Trimming at V came to 4 bases and at J to 3 bases, leaving 14 bases not matched to a gene. The CDR3 has 19 residues. Germline-derived CDR1 and CDR2 are SGHRS and YFSETQ. The CDR3 loop reads CASSANFGTSGSEEETQYF. CDR3 DNA: TGCGCCAGCAGCGCAAACTTCGGGACTAGCGGGAGCGAAGAAGAGACCCAGTACTTC.

The chain is built from TRBV6-1 and TRBJ2-5, with 7 bases identical to TRBD2. V shed 1 base, J shed 5 bases, and the junction held 4 bases outside the gene matches. The CDR3 is 14 residues long. Germline V CDR1 and CDR2: MNHNS, SASEGT. CDR3 DNA: TGTGCCAGCAGTGAAGGGCGGGGAGGGGAGACCCAGTACTTC. Protein sequence: CASSEGRGGETQYF.

V usage is TRBV18 and J usage is TRBJ2-4; tentative D call: TRBD1 (5 bases). The germline V gene has CDR1 KGHSH and CDR2 LQKENI. Trimming took 3 bases from V and 3 from J, leaving 12 bases between them. The CDR3 covers 15 residues. DNA of the CDR3: TGTGCCAGCTCACCGCAGGGTTTAGGCAAAAACATTCAGTACTTC. This codes for CASSPQGLGKNIQYF.

In the case of this clone: Other DNA sequences within the sample encode an identical CDR3. The rearrangement joins TRBV6-5 to TRBJ1-3; D uncertain. The germline V gene encodes CDR1 MNHEY and CDR2 SVGAGI. The CDR3 consists of 16 residues. V was pared by 0 bases and J by 0 bases, with 9 bases between. As DNA, the CDR3 is TGTGCCAGCAGTTACTCGCGTCCGAGCTCTGGAAACACCATATATTTT. Its protein product is CASSYSRPSSGNTIYF.

The chain employs TRBV7-2 and TRBJ2-3; possibly TRBD1 for D (5 bases). The CDR3 covers 13 residues. CDR1 and CDR2 (germline): SGHTA, FQGNSA. The germline V and J ends were trimmed by 0 bases and 5 bases, with 6 bases remaining between them. CDR3 in amino acids: CASSLAQGDTQYF. The CDR3 DNA follows: TGTGCCAGCAGCTTAGCTCAGGGAGATACGCAGTATTTT.

The genes are TRBV29-1 and TRBJ2-7; possibly TRBD1 for D (6 bases). Germline V gives CDR1 SQVTM, CDR2 ANQGSEA. This CDR3 region has 11 residues. Trimming stripped 7 bases from V and 4 bases from J, with 11 bases between. CDR3 protein: CSAPQGYEQYF. The CDR3 nucleotides read TGCAGCGCACCCCAGGGGTACGAGCAGTACTTC.

CDR3 sequence: CASIPDYDSPLHF. The CDR3 nucleotides read TGTGCCAGCATCCCGGACTACGATTCACCCCTCCACTTT. J is TRBJ1-6 and V is TRBV2; D is uncertain. This CDR3 has 13 amino acids. V was shortened by 7 bases and J by 8 bases, with 12 bases between the two germline ends. CDR1 is SNHLY and CDR2 is FYNNEI in the germline V gene. The variable domain in full, with the rest retrieved from reference TRBV2 and TRBJ1-6, is EPEVTQTPSHQVTQMGQEVILRCVPISNHLYFYWYRQILGQKVEFLVSFYNNEISEKSEIFDDQFSVERPDGSNFTLKIRSTKLEDSAMYFCASIPDYDSPLHFGNGTRLTVT.

The chain has TRBV5-1 and TRBJ2-3, with 12 bases lining up with TRBD2. The CDR3 contains 17 residues. CDR1 and CDR2 from the germline V gene are SGHRS and YFSETQ. V gave up 3 bases and J gave up 2 bases; unmatched junction bases: 7. This CDR3 reads CASSSGTSGGNTDTQYF. CDR3 nucleotides: TGCGCCAGCAGCTCGGGAACTAGCGGGGGGAACACAGATACGCAGTATTTT.

J is TRBJ2-5 and V is TRBV7-9; D perhaps matches TRBD1 (5 bases). The CDR3 extends over 14 amino acids. The V gene's germline CDR1 is SEHNR and CDR2 FQNEAQ (reference sequence). Trimming removed 4 bases from V and 5 bases from J, with 14 bases in between. The CDR3, as DNA: TGTGCCAGCAGCTCTCAGGGTCCGTGGGAGACCCAGTACTTC. Translating it yields CASSSQGPWETQYF.

The chain has TRBV28 and TRBJ2-3; no reliable D call. Germline V gene sequence: CDR1 MDHEN, CDR2 SYDVKM. CDR3 length equals 15 residues. Trimming cost V 1 base and J 0 bases, with 8 bases left between them. DNA of the CDR3: TGTGCCAGCAGTTTATTAGTCCCTAGCACAGATACGCAGTATTTT. It translates to CASSLLVPSTDTQYF.

This chain uses TRBV7-9 with TRBJ1-6, with a weak D call TRBD1 (6 bases). The V and J ends lost 0 bases and 10 bases respectively, with 13 bases between them. CDR1 SEHNR and CDR2 FQNEAQ come from the germline V gene (reference sequence). The CDR3 totals 15 residues. The CDR3 is CASSLADRQRSPLHF. The CDR3 DNA follows: TGTGCCAGCAGCTTAGCGGACAGACAACGCTCACCCCTCCACTTT.

In DNA form, the CDR3 reads TGTGCCAGACGACAGGAAAATTCACCCCTCCACTTT. Translated, it gives CARRQENSPLHF. This chain uses TRBV2 with TRBJ1-6; a weak D match, TRBD1 (6 bases). The CDR3 sequence is 12 residues long. Germline values: CDR1 SNHLY, CDR2 FYNNEI. Trimming removed 9 bases from V and 7 bases from J, with 10 bases in between.

The CDR3 coding sequence is TGTGCCAGCAGGACCCTGGGGGGGTTGGAGACCCAGTACTTC. The encoded protein is CASRTLGGLETQYF. This chain joins TRBV28 and TRBJ2-5, with 7 bases that match TRBD2. With V trimmed by 6 bases and J by 5 bases, 9 bases remained unmatched. The germline V gene has CDR1 MDHEN and CDR2 SYDVKM. This CDR3 contains 14 residues. The whole variable domain, remainder taken from reference TRBV28 and TRBJ2-5, is DVKVTQSSRYLVKRTGEKVFLECVQDMDHENMFWYRQDPGLGLRLIYFSYDVKMKEKGDIPEGYSVSREKKERFSLILESASTNQTSMYLCASRTLGGLETQYFGPGTRLLVL.

The genes are TRBV4-1 and TRBJ1-2; D unresolved. Germline CDR1 is MGHRA and CDR2 is YSYEKL. The CDR3 runs to 15 residues. V gave up 4 bases and J gave up 0 bases, with 12 bases separating them. The CDR3 coding sequence is TGCGCCAGCAGCCCTCTAACAGATTCTAACTATGGCTACACCTTC. This encodes CASSPLTDSNYGYTF.

This chain links TRBV7-3 with TRBJ1-6; TRBD1 matches 9 bases. Losses at the gene ends were 4 bases for V and 12 bases for J; bases not matched to a gene: 4. This CDR3 region has 13 residues. The germline V gene encodes CDR1 SGHTA and CDR2 FQGTGA. The CDR3 DNA sequence: TGTGCCAGCAGCTCGACAGGGGGAGGACCCCTCCACTTT. Translated: CASSSTGGGPLHF.

The J gene is TRBJ2-7, the V gene TRBV7-2; D is possibly TRBD1 (6 bases). The CDR3 has 13 amino acids. CDR1 and CDR2 (germline): SGHTA, FQGNSA. V lost 9 bases and J 3 bases, leaving 15 bases between the germline ends. CDR3 nucleotide sequence: TGTGCCAGTAGAAGGGGGACCCTCTACGAGCAGTACTTC. Its translation: CASRRGTLYEQYF.

The chain recombines TRBV28 with TRBJ1-2; D may be TRBD1 (5 bases). CDR1 and CDR2 (germline): MDHEN, SYDVKM. V lost 5 bases and J lost 4, with 20 bases in between. The CDR3 covers 16 residues. This chain's CDR3 is CASSPSVVGLGYGYTF. In nucleotides, the CDR3 is TGTGCCAGCAGTCCTTCGGTGGTGGGACTAGGCTATGGCTACACCTTC.